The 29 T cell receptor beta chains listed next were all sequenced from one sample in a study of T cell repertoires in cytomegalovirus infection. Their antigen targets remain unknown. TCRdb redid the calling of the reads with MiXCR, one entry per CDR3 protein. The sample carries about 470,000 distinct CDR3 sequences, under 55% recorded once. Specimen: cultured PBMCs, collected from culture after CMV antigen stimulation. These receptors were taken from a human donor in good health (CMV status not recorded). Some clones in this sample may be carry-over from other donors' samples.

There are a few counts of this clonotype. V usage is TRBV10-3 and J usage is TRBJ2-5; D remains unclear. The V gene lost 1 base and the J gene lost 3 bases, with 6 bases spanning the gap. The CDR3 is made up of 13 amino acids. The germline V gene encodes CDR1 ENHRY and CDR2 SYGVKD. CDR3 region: CAISEWGKETQYF. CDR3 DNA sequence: TGTGCCATCAGTGAGTGGGGAAAAGAGACCCAGTACTTC.

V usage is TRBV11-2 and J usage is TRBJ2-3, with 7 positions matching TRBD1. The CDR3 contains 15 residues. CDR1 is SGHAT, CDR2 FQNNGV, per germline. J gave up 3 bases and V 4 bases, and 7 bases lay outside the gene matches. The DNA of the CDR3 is TGTGCCAGCAGCTCGGGATTACAGGGGACAGATACGCAGTATTTT. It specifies CASSSGLQGTDTQYF.

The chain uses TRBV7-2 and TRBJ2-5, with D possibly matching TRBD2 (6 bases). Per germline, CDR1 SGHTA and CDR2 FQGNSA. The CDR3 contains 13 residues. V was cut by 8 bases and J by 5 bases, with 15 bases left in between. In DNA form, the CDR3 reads TGTGCCAGCGGGGGGAAGTGGGGGGAGACCCAGTACTTC. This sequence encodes CASGGKWGETQYF.

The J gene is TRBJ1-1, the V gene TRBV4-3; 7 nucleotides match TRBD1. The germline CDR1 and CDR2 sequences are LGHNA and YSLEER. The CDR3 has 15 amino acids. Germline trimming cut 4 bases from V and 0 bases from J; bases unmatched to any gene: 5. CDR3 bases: TGCGCCAGCAGCCCTTCGGACAGGATGAACACTGAAGCTTTCTTT. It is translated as CASSPSDRMNTEAFF.

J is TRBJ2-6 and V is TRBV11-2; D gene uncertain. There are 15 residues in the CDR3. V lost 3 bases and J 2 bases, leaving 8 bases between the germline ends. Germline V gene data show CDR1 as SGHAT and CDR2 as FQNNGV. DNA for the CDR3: TGTGCCAGCAGCTTTGGCAGGACTGGGGCCAACGTCCTGACTTTC. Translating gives CASSFGRTGANVLTF.

The CDR3 coding sequence is TGTGCCAGCAGCGGGACAGCTAATTCACCCCTCCACTTT. Protein product: CASSGTANSPLHF. The V gene is TRBV7-6, the J gene TRBJ1-6; 7 bases are shared with TRBD1. From germline, CDR1 is SGHVS and CDR2 FNYEAQ. The CDR3 is made up of 13 amino acids. The junction had 1 base not matched to a gene; V was cut back by 5 bases and J by 6 bases.

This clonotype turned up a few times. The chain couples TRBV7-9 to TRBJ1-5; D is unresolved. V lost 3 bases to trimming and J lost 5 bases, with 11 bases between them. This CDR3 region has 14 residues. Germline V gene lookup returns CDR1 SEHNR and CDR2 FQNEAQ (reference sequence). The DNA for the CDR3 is TGTGCCAGCAGCTTGTCGGGGAGGGATCAGCCCCAGCATTTT. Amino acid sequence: CASSLSGRDQPQHF.

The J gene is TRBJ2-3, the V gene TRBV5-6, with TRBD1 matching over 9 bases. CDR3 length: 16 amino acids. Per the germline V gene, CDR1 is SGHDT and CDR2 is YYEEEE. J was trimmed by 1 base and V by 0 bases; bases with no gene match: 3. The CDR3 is CASSLGTGAGTDTQYF. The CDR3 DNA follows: TGTGCCAGCAGCTTGGGGACAGGGGCGGGCACAGATACGCAGTATTTT.

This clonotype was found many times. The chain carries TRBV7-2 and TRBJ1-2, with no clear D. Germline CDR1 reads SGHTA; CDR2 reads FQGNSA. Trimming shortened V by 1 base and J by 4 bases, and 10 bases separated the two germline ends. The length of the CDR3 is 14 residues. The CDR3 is CASSLVGQTYGYTF. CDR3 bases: TGTGCCAGCAGCTTAGTCGGTCAGACCTATGGCTACACCTTC.

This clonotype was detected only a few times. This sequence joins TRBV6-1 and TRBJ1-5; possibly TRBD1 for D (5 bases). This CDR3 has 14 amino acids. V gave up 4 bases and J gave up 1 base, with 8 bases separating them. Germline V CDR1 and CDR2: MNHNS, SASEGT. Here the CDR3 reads CASSGQYSNQPQHF. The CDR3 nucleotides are TGTGCCAGCAGTGGACAGTACAGCAATCAGCCCCAGCATTTT.

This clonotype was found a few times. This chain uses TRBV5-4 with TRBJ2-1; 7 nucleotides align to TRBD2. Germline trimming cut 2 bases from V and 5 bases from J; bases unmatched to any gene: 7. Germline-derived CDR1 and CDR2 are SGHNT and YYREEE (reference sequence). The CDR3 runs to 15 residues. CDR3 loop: CASSFRGRGHNEQFF. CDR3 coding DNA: TGTGCCAGCAGCTTTCGCGGGAGAGGCCACAATGAGCAGTTCTTC.

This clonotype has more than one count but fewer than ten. The CDR3 loop reads CASSAVTGELFF. The CDR3 DNA follows: TGTGCCAGCAGCGCGGTTACCGGGGAGCTGTTTTTT. V gene TRBV7-9 combines with J gene TRBJ2-2; D gene ambiguous. V was shortened by 5 bases and J by 5 bases, with 6 bases between the two germline ends. The CDR3 sequence is 12 residues long. Germline assignment: CDR1 SEHNR and CDR2 FQNEAQ (reference sequence).

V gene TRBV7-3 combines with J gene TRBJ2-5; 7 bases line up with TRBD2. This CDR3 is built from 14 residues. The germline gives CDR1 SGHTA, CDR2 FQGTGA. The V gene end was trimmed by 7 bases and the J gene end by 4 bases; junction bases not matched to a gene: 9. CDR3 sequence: CASTRRSSGETQYF. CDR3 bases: TGTGCCAGCACCAGGAGATCTAGCGGAGAGACCCAGTACTTC.

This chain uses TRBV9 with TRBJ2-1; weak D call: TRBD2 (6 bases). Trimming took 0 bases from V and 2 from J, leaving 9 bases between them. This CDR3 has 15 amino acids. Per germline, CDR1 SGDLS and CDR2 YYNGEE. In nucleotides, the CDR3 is TGTGCCAGCAGCGTAGGGGGAGGAACCTACAATGAGCAGTTCTTC. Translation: CASSVGGGTYNEQFF.

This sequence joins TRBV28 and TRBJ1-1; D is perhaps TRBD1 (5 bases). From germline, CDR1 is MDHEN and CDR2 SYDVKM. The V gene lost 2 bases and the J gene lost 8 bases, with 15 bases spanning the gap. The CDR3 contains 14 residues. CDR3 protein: CASSLSQNRREAFF. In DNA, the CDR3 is TGTGCCAGCAGTTTAAGCCAAAACAGGAGGGAAGCTTTCTTT.

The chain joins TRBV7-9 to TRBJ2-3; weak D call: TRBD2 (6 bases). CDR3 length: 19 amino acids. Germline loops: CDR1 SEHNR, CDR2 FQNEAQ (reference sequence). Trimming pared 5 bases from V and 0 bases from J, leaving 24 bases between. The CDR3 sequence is CASSPTYGGLRASTDTQYF. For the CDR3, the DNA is TGTGCCAGCAGCCCCACCTATGGGGGACTCCGAGCTAGCACAGATACGCAGTATTTT. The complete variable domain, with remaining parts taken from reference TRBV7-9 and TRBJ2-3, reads DTGVSQNPRHKITKRGQNVTFRCDPISEHNRLYWYRQTLGQGPEFLTYFQNEAQLEKSRLLSDRFSAERPKGSFSTLEIQRTEQGDSAMYLCASSPTYGGLRASTDTQYFGPGTRLTVL.

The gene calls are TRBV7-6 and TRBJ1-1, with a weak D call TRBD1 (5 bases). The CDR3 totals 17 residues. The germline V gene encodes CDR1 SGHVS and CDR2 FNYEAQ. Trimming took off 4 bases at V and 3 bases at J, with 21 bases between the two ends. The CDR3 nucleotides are TGTGCCAGCAGCTCGAACCGATGGGGGGGAGGGGACACTGAAGCTTTCTTT. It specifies CASSSNRWGGGDTEAFF.

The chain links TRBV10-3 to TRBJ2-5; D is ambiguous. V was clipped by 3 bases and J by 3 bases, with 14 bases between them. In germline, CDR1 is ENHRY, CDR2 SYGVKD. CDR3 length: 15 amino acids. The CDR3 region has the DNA TGTGCCATCAGTGACCGGGTGGACGGTGAAGAGACCCAGTACTTC. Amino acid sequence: CAISDRVDGEETQYF.

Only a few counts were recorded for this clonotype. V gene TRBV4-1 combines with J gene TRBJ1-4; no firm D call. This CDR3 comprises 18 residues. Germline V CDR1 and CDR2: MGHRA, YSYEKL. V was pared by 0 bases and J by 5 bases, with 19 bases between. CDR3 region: CASSQDKLGTDYNEKLFF. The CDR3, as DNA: TGCGCCAGCAGCCAAGATAAATTAGGTACAGACTACAATGAAAAACTGTTTTTT.

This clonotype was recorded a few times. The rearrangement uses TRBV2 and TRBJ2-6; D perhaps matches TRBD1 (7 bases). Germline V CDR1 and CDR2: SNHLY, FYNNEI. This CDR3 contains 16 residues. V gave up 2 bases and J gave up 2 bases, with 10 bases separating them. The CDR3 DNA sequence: TGTGCCAGCAGTGAACTCAGGGGGGCTGGGGCCAACGTCCTGACTTTC. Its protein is CASSELRGAGANVLTF.

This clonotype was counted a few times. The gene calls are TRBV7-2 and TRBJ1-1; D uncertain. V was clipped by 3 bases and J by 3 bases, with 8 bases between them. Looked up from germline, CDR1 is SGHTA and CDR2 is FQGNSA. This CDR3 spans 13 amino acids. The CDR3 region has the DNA TGTGCCAGCAGCTTGGGCACCTACACTGAAGCTTTCTTT. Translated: CASSLGTYTEAFF.

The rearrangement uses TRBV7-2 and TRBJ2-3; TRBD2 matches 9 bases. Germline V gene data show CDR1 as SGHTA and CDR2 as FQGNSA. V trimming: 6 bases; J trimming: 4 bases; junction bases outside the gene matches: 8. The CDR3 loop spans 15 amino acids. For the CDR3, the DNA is TGTGCCAGCAGTGTGAGTAGCGGGGGCCCAGATACGCAGTATTTT. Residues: CASSVSSGGPDTQYF.

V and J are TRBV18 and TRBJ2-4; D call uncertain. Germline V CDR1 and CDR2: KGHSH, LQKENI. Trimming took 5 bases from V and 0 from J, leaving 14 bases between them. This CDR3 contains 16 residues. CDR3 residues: CASSSSASGAKNIQYF. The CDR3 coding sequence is TGTGCCAGCTCATCCTCTGCGAGTGGAGCCAAAAACATTCAGTACTTC.

The CDR3 here is CASSLRDRGLVNTEAFF. The CDR3 DNA reads as TGTGCCAGCAGCTTGCGGGACAGGGGGCTGGTGAACACTGAAGCTTTCTTT. V and J are TRBV5-5 and TRBJ1-1; 12 nucleotides line up with TRBD1. The ends lost 1 base at V and 0 bases at J; junction bases unmatched: 4. The CDR3 covers 17 residues. Looked up from germline, CDR1 is SGHKS and CDR2 is YYEKEE (reference sequence).

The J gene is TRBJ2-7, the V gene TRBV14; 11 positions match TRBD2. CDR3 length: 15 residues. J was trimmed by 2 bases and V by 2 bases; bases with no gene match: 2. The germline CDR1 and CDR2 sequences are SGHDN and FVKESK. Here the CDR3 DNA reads TGTGCCAGCAGCCAATTACTAGCGGGAGCCTACGAGCAGTACTTC. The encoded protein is CASSQLLAGAYEQYF.

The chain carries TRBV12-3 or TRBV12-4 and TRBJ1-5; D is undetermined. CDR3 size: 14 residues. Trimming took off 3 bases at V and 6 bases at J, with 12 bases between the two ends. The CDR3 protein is CASSFQLVGQPQHF. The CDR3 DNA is TGTGCCAGCAGTTTTCAACTAGTCGGTCAGCCCCAGCATTTT.

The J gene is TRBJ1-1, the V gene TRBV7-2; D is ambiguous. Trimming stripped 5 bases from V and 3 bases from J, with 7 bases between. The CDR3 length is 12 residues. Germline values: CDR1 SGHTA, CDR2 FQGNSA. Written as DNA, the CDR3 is TGTGCCAGCAGCCCGGTTTACACTGAAGCTTTCTTT. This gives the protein CASSPVYTEAFF.

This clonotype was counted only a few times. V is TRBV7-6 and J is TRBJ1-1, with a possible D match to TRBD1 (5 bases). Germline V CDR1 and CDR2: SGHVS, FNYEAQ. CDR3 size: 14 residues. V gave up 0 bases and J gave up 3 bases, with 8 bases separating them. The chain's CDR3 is CASSLAVGHTEAFF. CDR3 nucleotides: TGTGCCAGCAGCTTAGCAGTGGGGCACACTGAAGCTTTCTTT.

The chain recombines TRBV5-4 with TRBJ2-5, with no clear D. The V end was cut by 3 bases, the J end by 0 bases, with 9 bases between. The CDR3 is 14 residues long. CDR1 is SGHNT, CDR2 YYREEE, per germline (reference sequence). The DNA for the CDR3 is TGTGCCAGCAGCTCCGCCGGGTACCAAGAGACCCAGTACTTC. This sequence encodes CASSSAGYQETQYF.